Listed here are 18 T cell receptor beta chains from one sample, sequenced in a study of graft-versus-host responses after intestinal transplantation. Only in-frame clones appear in the TCRdb table, and some are missing; sequencing was by immunoSEQ multiplex PCR. The sample records 20,000 or so clones, around nine tenths being singletons. The source material was bone marrow, sampled around 130 days after transplant. All receptors come from a human patient who received an intestinal transplant, so some T cells may come from the graft donor.

The DNA of the CDR3 is TGCGCCAGCAGCTCTGCGGGGATGAGAGAGACCCAGTACTTC. Its translation is CASSSAGMRETQYF. J is TRBJ2-5 and V is TRBV5-1; TRBD2 is a possible D gene (6 bases). The CDR3 is 14 amino acids. V gave up 3 bases and J gave up 4 bases, with 13 bases separating them. The germline gives CDR1 SGHRS, CDR2 YFSETQ. Using reference TRBV5-1 and TRBJ2-5 for the parts outside the CDR3, the full variable domain is KAGVTQTPRYLIKTRGQQVTLSCSPISGHRSVSWYQQTPGQGLQFLFEYFSETQRNKGNFPGRFSGRQFSNSRSEMNVSTLELGDSALYLCASSSAGMRETQYFGPGTRLLVL.

This chain connects TRBV19 to TRBJ1-1, with 8 positions matching TRBD1. The CDR3 is made up of 13 amino acids. V dropped 5 bases and J dropped 7; count of bases not matched to a gene: 6. CDR1 is LNHDA and CDR2 is SQIVND in the germline V gene (reference sequence). CDR3 loop: CASSPGQGDEAFF. The CDR3 nucleotides are TGTGCCAGTAGTCCCGGACAGGGTGATGAAGCTTTCTTT.

The CDR3, as DNA: TGTGCCAGTAGCTCCGGGACAGGGGCATACGAGCAGTACTTC. Protein sequence: CASSSGTGAYEQYF. This rearrangement joins TRBV19 to TRBJ2-7; 10 bases map to TRBD1. J lost 4 bases, V lost 6 bases, and 6 bases had no gene match. The CDR3 covers 14 residues. Germline V CDR1 and CDR2: LNHDA, SQIVND (reference sequence).

This clone was seen just once. This rearrangement joins TRBV19 to TRBJ2-7; 10 bases align to TRBD1. With V trimmed by 5 bases and J by 2 bases, 3 bases remained unmatched. Germline values: CDR1 LNHDA, CDR2 SQIVND (reference sequence). CDR3 size: 14 residues. The CDR3 here is CASSPGQGAYEQYF. The CDR3 DNA reads TGTGCCAGTAGTCCCGGACAGGGGGCCTACGAGCAGTACTTC. The entire variable domain, with the rest obtained from reference TRBV19 and TRBJ2-7, is as follows: DGGITQSPKYLFRKEGQNVTLSCEQNLNHDAMYWYRQDPGQGLRLIYYSQIVNDFQKGDIAEGYSVSREKKESFPLTVTSAQKNPTAFYLCASSPGQGAYEQYFGPGTRLTVT.

The chain recombines TRBV6-5 with TRBJ2-1, with 7 bases that match TRBD2. V was pared by 2 bases and J by 5 bases, with 3 bases of the junction left unmatched. Germline V lookup: CDR1 MNHEY, CDR2 SVGAGI. This CDR3 region has 14 residues. The DNA of the CDR3 is TGTGCCAGCAGTTACGGACTAGGCGACAATGAGCAGTTCTTC. It codes for CASSYGLGDNEQFF.

The V gene is TRBV5-6, the J gene TRBJ2-7, with 9 bases fitting TRBD2. CDR1 is SGHDT, CDR2 YYEEEE, per germline. V shed 3 bases, J shed 3 bases, and the junction held 10 bases outside the gene matches. The CDR3 length is 16 residues. The CDR3 region is CASSSPPGGRDYEQYF. The CDR3 DNA sequence: TGTGCCAGCAGCTCGCCTCCCGGCGGGAGGGACTACGAGCAGTACTTC.

The rearrangement uses TRBV28 and TRBJ1-4; D is perhaps TRBD1 (6 bases). Per the germline V gene, CDR1 is MDHEN and CDR2 is SYDVKM. This CDR3 has 15 residues. Trimming shortened V by 3 bases and J by 8 bases, and 16 bases separated the two germline ends. CDR3 amino acids: CASSLGGQGREKLFF. The CDR3, as DNA: TGTGCCAGCAGTTTGGGGGGGCAGGGAAGGGAAAAACTGTTTTTT.

The chain uses TRBV19 and TRBJ2-3; tentatively, D is TRBD2 (6 bases). Trimming removed 2 bases from V and 5 bases from J, with 17 bases in between. The CDR3 runs 16 residues. Germline-derived CDR1 and CDR2 are LNHDA and SQIVND (reference sequence). CDR3 in amino acids: CASSIPSTGSQDTQYF. CDR3 coding DNA: TGTGCCAGTAGTATACCCTCGACCGGGAGCCAAGATACGCAGTATTTT.

The rearrangement joins TRBV10-3 to TRBJ1-1; D uncertain. The CDR3 consists of 13 residues. The germline V and J ends were trimmed by 3 bases and 5 bases, with 10 bases remaining between them. Germline CDR1 is ENHRY and CDR2 is SYGVKD. CDR3 amino acids: CAISDNSGTEAFF. In nucleotides, the CDR3 is TGTGCCATCAGTGACAACTCGGGGACTGAAGCTTTCTTT.

The chain has TRBV11-2 and TRBJ2-3, with 10 bases that match TRBD2. The CDR3 has 15 residues. Germline CDR1 reads SGHAT; CDR2 reads FQNNGV. J gave up 4 bases and V 3 bases, and 4 bases lay outside the gene matches. For the CDR3, the DNA is TGTGCCAGCAGCTTTCTAGCGGGAGCTGCAGATACGCAGTATTTT. Amino acid sequence: CASSFLAGAADTQYF.

The J gene is TRBJ1-5, the V gene TRBV21-1; TRBD1 is the table's D call, not checked against the DNA. TRBV21-1 is deemed a pseudogene. CDR3 length: 18 amino acids. The CDR3, as DNA: TGTGCCAGCCGACCCCGGACAGGGGACCCCGATAGCAATCAGCCCCAGCATTTT. Translation: CASRPRTGDPDSNQPQHF.

This clone was found a few times. Here the CDR3 DNA reads TGCGCCAGCAGTCAATCGAAGGACATCTACGAGCAGTACTTC. It yields the protein CASSQSKDIYEQYF. V and J are TRBV23-1 and TRBJ2-7; weak D call: TRBD1 (5 bases). TRBV23-1 is identified as an open reading frame with a role that is uncertain. CDR3 length: 14 amino acids. Trimming stripped 0 bases from V and 3 bases from J, with 9 bases between.

The chain carries TRBV28 and TRBJ2-5, with D possibly matching TRBD2 (6 bases). With 6 bases removed from V and 1 base from J, the gap between germline ends came to 18 bases. This CDR3 is built from 16 residues. Germline V gene sequence: CDR1 MDHEN, CDR2 SYDVKM. As DNA, the CDR3 is TGTGCCAGCAGCCCAATCCGGGGGATACTCCAAGAGACCCAGTACTTC. Amino acids: CASSPIRGILQETQYF.

This clone was seen a handful of times. This sequence joins TRBV6-5 and TRBJ1-4; no reliable D call. The V gene's germline CDR1 is MNHEY and CDR2 SVGAGI. This CDR3 is 15 amino acids long. The V gene lost 0 bases and the J gene lost 7 bases, with 12 bases spanning the gap. The CDR3 sequence: CASSYSSGLSEKLFF. In nucleotides, the CDR3 is TGTGCCAGCAGTTACTCGAGCGGGCTGAGTGAAAAACTGTTTTTT.

This sequence joins TRBV4-1 and TRBJ2-1; 8 bases are shared with TRBD1. This CDR3 comprises 17 residues. CDR1 and CDR2 from the germline V gene are MGHRA and YSYEKL. Germline trimming cut 2 bases from V and 0 bases from J; bases unmatched to any gene: 6. The CDR3: CASSQSDRAYSYNEQFF. Here the CDR3 DNA reads TGCGCCAGCAGCCAATCGGACAGGGCCTACTCCTACAATGAGCAGTTCTTC.

The V gene is TRBV2, the J gene TRBJ2-3, with D possibly matching TRBD1 (5 bases). The germline V gene has CDR1 SNHLY and CDR2 FYNNEI. The CDR3 consists of 14 residues. Trimming cost V 5 bases and J 4 bases, with 13 bases left between them. This CDR3 reads CASSPRMGPDTQYF. For the CDR3, the DNA is TGTGCCAGCAGTCCACGGATGGGGCCAGATACGCAGTATTTT.

The chain recombines TRBV19 with TRBJ2-7; 9 bases are a match to TRBD1. This CDR3 spans 12 amino acids. The germline CDR1 and CDR2 sequences are LNHDA and SQIVND (reference sequence). The junction had 4 bases not matched to a gene; V was cut back by 8 bases and J by 5 bases. The DNA of the CDR3 is TGTGCCAGTGGGGACAGGGAAAACGAGCAGTACTTC. It codes for CASGDRENEQYF.

The CDR3 spells CAWSALTGERQYF. Written as DNA, the CDR3 is TGTGCCTGGAGTGCCTTGACAGGGGAGAGGCAGTACTTC. V and J are TRBV30 and TRBJ2-7; 8 bases align to TRBD1. The trim removed 1 base at V and 9 bases at J, leaving 8 bases unmatched. The CDR3 has 13 amino acids. Germline V gene data show CDR1 as GTSNPN and CDR2 as SVGIG (reference sequence).